The rows below give T cell receptor beta chains drawn from one sample of a study of graft-versus-host responses after intestinal transplantation. These receptors lack a known antigen. Assay used: immunoSEQ multiplex PCR; TCRdb lists only in-frame clones, some missing. The table records approximately 90,000 clones, around 89% of them present only once. The material was unstimulated CD4+ T cells sorted from spleen or lymph node cells, obtained before transplant. Receptors originate from a human donor who was the organ donor for an intestinal transplant. CDR3s include the opening cysteine and the closing phenylalanine or tryptophan. The D gene is left open where the match is weak. Clone size is stated in some rows and not others, as once, few, many or a class when expanded.

D	V	length	size	J	DNA	CDR3
NA	TRBV15	12	NA	TRBJ2-7	TGTGCCACCAGCAGGGGCCCCTACGAGCAGTACTTC	CATSRGPYEQYF
TRBD2	TRBV11-3	14	NA	TRBJ2-7	TGTGCCAGCAGCTTGCCGGGACTAGTCTACGAGCAGTACTTC	CASSLPGLVYEQYF
NA	TRBV6-6	16	NA	TRBJ1-2	TGTGCCAGCAGCCGGGATACGGCCCGGGGGGCCTATGGCTACACCTTC	CASSRDTARGAYGYTF
TRBD2	TRBV19	13	NA	TRBJ2-4	TGTGCCAGTAGGACGGGAGGGGGAAACATTCAGTACTTC	CASRTGGGNIQYF
TRBD2	TRBV6-5	15	NA	TRBJ2-1	TGTGCCAGCAGTACACTAGCGGGGGGGCTGCATGAGCAGTTCTTC	CASSTLAGGLHEQFF
NA	TRBV18	13	NA	TRBJ1-5	TGTGCCAGCTCCGAGGGATTTAATCAGCCCCAGCATTTT	CASSEGFNQPQHF
TRBD2	TRBV7-2	17	NA	TRBJ2-3	TGTGCCAGCAGCCTAAGTGCCGGGAGGGGAGCTGGAGATACGCAGTATTTT	CASSLSAGRGAGDTQYF
TRBD1	TRBV5-1	14	NA	TRBJ2-7	TGCGCCAGCAGCGTCCAGGGGGCAATCTACGAGCAGTACTTC	CASSVQGAIYEQYF
NA	TRBV10-3	13	NA	TRBJ2-7	TGTGCCATCAGTGAGTCCGGGAACTACGAGCAGTACTTC	CAISESGNYEQYF
TRBD2	TRBV13	14	NA	TRBJ2-7	TGTGCCAGCATGGCTCGCGGGGGCTCCTACGAGCAGTACTTC	CASMARGGSYEQYF
NA	TRBV4-3	18	NA	TRBJ2-1	TGCGCCAGCAGCCAAGGGACCTTCGGCGGGCGGACCTACAATGAGCAGTTCTTC	CASSQGTFGGRTYNEQFF
NA	TRBV5-4	15	NA	TRBJ2-3	TGTGCCAGCAGCTTTATGTACCAAGGGGGAGATACGCAGTATTTT	CASSFMYQGGDTQYF
NA	TRBV7-2	14	NA	TRBJ2-7	TGTGCCAGCAGCTTAGGGGGCCAGCCCTACGAGCAGTACTTC	CASSLGGQPYEQYF
NA	TRBV7-2	19	NA	TRBJ2-6	TGTGCCAGCAGCTTAGTGGGGCAGCTTTTTTCCTCTGGGGCCAACGTCCTGACTTTC	CASSLVGQLFSSGANVLTF
NA	TRBV7-9	13	NA	TRBJ2-3	TGTGCCAGCAGCTTATTTTTAGCCGAAACGCAGTATTTT	CASSLFLAETQYF
TRBD2	TRBV7-8	18	NA	TRBJ2-7	TGTGCCAGCAGCTTTGATGGGACTAGCGGGAGAAGCCCCTACGAGCAGTACTTC	CASSFDGTSGRSPYEQYF
NA	TRBV5-5	16	NA	TRBJ1-6	TGTGCCAGCAGCCCTTACAGGGAGTCCTATAATTCACCCCTCCACTTT	CASSPYRESYNSPLHF
NA	TRBV5-6	14	NA	TRBJ1-5	TGTGCCAGCAGTGCTGACAGAATGGAGCAGCCCCAGCATTTT	CASSADRMEQPQHF
NA	TRBV5-8	16	NA	TRBJ1-1	TGTGCCAGCAGCCACCTCGGACTGGGGAAGAACACTGAAGCTTTCTTT	CASSHLGLGKNTEAFF
NA	TRBV9	15	NA	TRBJ2-1	TGTGCCAGCAGCCCACGTCCAACCGAGTACAATGAGCAGTTCTTC	CASSPRPTEYNEQFF
NA	TRBV7-6	13	NA	TRBJ2-2	TGTGCCAGCAGCTTTGGCCCTACCGGGGAGCTGTTTTTT	CASSFGPTGELFF
TRBD2	TRBV9	16	NA	TRBJ2-5	TGTGCCAGCAGCGTAGGACTAGCGGGGGAACAAGAGACCCAGTACTTC	CASSVGLAGEQETQYF
TRBD2	TRBV7-9	14	few	TRBJ2-7	TGTGCCAGCAGCTTACTAGCGGGCTCCTACGAGCAGTACTTC	CASSLLAGSYEQYF
NA	TRBV19	15	NA	TRBJ1-1	TGTGCCAGTAGGATGACAGCGACAGGGAACACTGAAGCTTTCTTT	CASRMTATGNTEAFF
TRBD2	TRBV30	13	few	TRBJ2-7	TGTGCCTGGAGTGTAGGGAGGGGAGCGGAGCAGTACTTC	CAWSVGRGAEQYF
NA	TRBV11-3	15	NA	TRBJ1-5	TGTGCCAGCAGCCCGAGTTGGGCGAGCAATCAGCCCCAGCATTTT	CASSPSWASNQPQHF
NA	TRBV28	18	NA	TRBJ2-3	TGTGCCAGCAGCCGTAAATCCGCGTCCCACCTACTCACAGATACGCAGTATTTT	CASSRKSASHLLTDTQYF
TRBD2	TRBV5-1	17	NA	TRBJ2-1	TGCGCCAGCAGCTTGGTAGTAGGGAGGGGCTCCTACAATGAGCAGTTCTTC	CASSLVVGRGSYNEQFF
NA	TRBV16	15	NA	TRBJ2-1	TGTGCCAGCAGCCAATCTAGCCCGGATTACAATGAGCAGTTCTTC	CASSQSSPDYNEQFF
TRBD2	TRBV7-3	15	NA	TRBJ2-3	TGTGCCAGCAGCTTAGCGGGGGGGCTTGATGATACGCAGTATTTT	CASSLAGGLDDTQYF
NA	TRBV12-5	13	NA	TRBJ1-3	TGTGCTAGTGGTTTGGTTGGGGGGGACACCATATATTTT	CASGLVGGDTIYF
NA	TRBV30	13	NA	TRBJ1-3	TGTGCCTGGATCCCCAGGGCGGGAAACACCATATATTTT	CAWIPRAGNTIYF
NA	TRBV19	12	once	TRBJ2-3	TGTGCCAGTAGTATCGCCCCCGGTACGCAGTATTTT	CASSIAPGTQYF
TRBD2	TRBV10-3	16	NA	TRBJ2-3	TGTGCCATCAGTGAGGCACTTACTAGCGGCACAGATACGCAGTATTTT	CAISEALTSGTDTQYF
TRBD2	TRBV4-2	16	NA	TRBJ2-5	TGTGCCAGCAGACCGGGGCGGGGGGGATTCCAAGAGACCCAGTACTTC	CASRPGRGGFQETQYF
TRBD2	TRBV5-1	20	NA	TRBJ2-3	TGCGCCAGCAGCTTGGCGGCTGTGGCTAGCGGGACCCCTAGCACAGATACGCAGTATTTT	CASSLAAVASGTPSTDTQYF
NA	TRBV6-5	16	few	TRBJ2-3	TGTGCCAGCAGTTACTCGAGAGCGATGGTGACAGATACGCAGTATTTT	CASSYSRAMVTDTQYF
TRBD1	TRBV18	16	NA	TRBJ2-5	TGTGCCAGCTCACCCGGGACAGGGGCTCTCAGGGAGACCCAGTACTTC	CASSPGTGALRETQYF
NA	TRBV7-6	18	NA	TRBJ1-3	TGTGCCAGCAGCTTAGTAGCCGCTTGGAGGGGTTCGGGAAACACCATATATTTT	CASSLVAAWRGSGNTIYF
NA	TRBV7-2	16	NA	TRBJ2-7	TGTGCCAGCAGCCCCCGGCAGCGGCAATACTCCTACGAGCAGTACTTC	CASSPRQRQYSYEQYF
TRBD2	TRBV5-1	14	NA	TRBJ2-4	TGCGCCAGCAGCACCGGCGGGGGACCGGACATTCAGTACTTC	CASSTGGGPDIQYF
TRBD1	TRBV9	15	once	TRBJ2-3	TGTGCCAGCAGCGTCGGACAGGGATTGGTAGATACGCAGTATTTT	CASSVGQGLVDTQYF
TRBD2	TRBV5-8	16	NA	TRBJ2-1	TGTGCCAGCAGCTTGGAGGGAGGGAGGTCCTACAATGAGCAGTTCTTC	CASSLEGGRSYNEQFF
NA	TRBV7-9	14	NA	TRBJ2-7	TGTGCCAGCAGCTCCACAGGGTCCCATTACGAGCAGTACTTC	CASSSTGSHYEQYF
NA	TRBV28	15	once	TRBJ2-5	TGTGCCAGCAGGTCCCCTTCCGGCGGACAAGAGACCCAGTACTTC	CASRSPSGGQETQYF
TRBD1	TRBV6-1	15	NA	TRBJ1-2	TGTGCCAGCAGTGTGGGACAGGCCACTAACTATGGCTACACCTTC	CASSVGQATNYGYTF
TRBD1	TRBV6-6	15	NA	TRBJ2-5	TGTGCCAGCAGTTACGTCGGGACAGGCCAAGAGACCCAGTACTTC	CASSYVGTGQETQYF
TRBD1	TRBV6-5	16	NA	TRBJ2-1	TGTGCCAGCAGTTACTCCGGGACAGGGGTATACAATGAGCAGTTCTTC	CASSYSGTGVYNEQFF
NA	TRBV7-8	15	once	TRBJ2-2	TGTGCCAGCAGCTTGAACAGGGCGGACACCGGGGAGCTGTTTTTT	CASSLNRADTGELFF